This T cell receptor (beta chain) was profiled in a study of cytomegalovirus exposure and HLA in healthy donors. The CDR3 covers 15 residues. Germline values: CDR1 SGHRS, CDR2 YFSETQ. V lost 0 bases to trimming and J lost 1 base; unmatched junction nucleotides: 3. Primers included in the PCR were 60 Vbeta and 13 Jbeta primers. The method was immunoSEQ multiplex PCR; TCRdb's version includes in-frame clones alone and lacks a portion of them. The sample has about 82,000 clones; around 68% are singletons. This clone was observed a handful of times. This TCR derives from a man in his forties in good health and CMV-seropositive. The sample comprised PBMCs. The chain carries TRBV5-1 and TRBJ2-5; 7 positions agree with TRBD2. The CDR3 sequence: CASSLASGGQETQYF. CDR3 DNA sequence: TGCGCCAGCAGCTTGGCTAGCGGTGGCCAAGAGACCCAGTACTTC.